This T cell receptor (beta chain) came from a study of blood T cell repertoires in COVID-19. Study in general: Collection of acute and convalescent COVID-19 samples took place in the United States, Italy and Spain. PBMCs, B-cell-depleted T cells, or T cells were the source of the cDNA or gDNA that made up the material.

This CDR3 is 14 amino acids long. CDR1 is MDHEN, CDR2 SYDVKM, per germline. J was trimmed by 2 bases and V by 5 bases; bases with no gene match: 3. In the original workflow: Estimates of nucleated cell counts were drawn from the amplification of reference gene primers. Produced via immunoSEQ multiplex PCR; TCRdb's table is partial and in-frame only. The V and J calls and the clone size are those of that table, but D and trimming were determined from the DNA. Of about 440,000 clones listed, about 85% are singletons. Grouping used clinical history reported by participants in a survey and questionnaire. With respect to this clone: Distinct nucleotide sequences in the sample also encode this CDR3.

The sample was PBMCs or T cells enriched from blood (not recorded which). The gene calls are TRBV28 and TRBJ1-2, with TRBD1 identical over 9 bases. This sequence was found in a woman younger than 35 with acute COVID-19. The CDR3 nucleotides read TGTGCCAGCAGTAGCGGGACAGGGAACTATGGCTACACCTTC. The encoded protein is CASSSGTGNYGYTF.